These T cell receptor beta chains were read from a single sample in a study of blood T cell repertoires in COVID-19. Repertoires were generated with immunoSEQ multiplex PCR, while TCRdb's copy carries only in-frame clones and drops some. The sample carries 97,000 or so clones, more than 75% recorded once. The sequenced sample consisted of peripheral blood. All receptors derive from a man in his forties or fifties with active or convalescent COVID-19. CDR3s include the opening cysteine and the closing phenylalanine or tryptophan. D genes are given only for firm matches. Rows give clone size only sometimes, using once, few, many, or a class for an expanded clone.

clone_size	v_call	d_call	j_call	cdr3_nt	cdr3_aa
.	TRBV20-1	.	TRBJ1-4	TGCAGTGCTAGTGACCTCCGGAGGGAAAAACTGTTTTTT	CSASDLRREKLFF
.	TRBV5-1	TRBD1	TRBJ2-2	TGCGCCAGCAGCACGGGACAGGGGAACACCGGGGAGCTGTTTTTT	CASSTGQGNTGELFF
once	TRBV3-1/TRBV3-2	.	TRBJ2-7	TGTGCCAGCAGCCAAGATCTACAGGGCTACGAGCAGTACTTC	CASSQDLQGYEQYF
.	TRBV28	.	TRBJ1-2	TGTGCCACCGCCAAAAACCGGGTAGGCTACACCTTC	CATAKNRVGYTF
once	TRBV11-2	.	TRBJ1-2	TGTGCCAGCAGCTTAGTTCCAGAGGGATTTGGCTACACCTTC	CASSLVPEGFGYTF
once	TRBV11-2	TRBD1	TRBJ2-5	TGTGCCAGCAGCCGGACAGGTCAAGAGACCCAGTACTTC	CASSRTGQETQYF
few	TRBV7-2	TRBD1	TRBJ2-4	TGTGCCAGCAGCTTAGCCGGGACAGAGAAAAACATTCAGTACTTC	CASSLAGTEKNIQYF
.	TRBV5-1	.	TRBJ1-1	TGCGCCAGCAGCTTCAAGGGAGCCACTGAAGCTTTCTTT	CASSFKGATEAFF
.	TRBV3-1/TRBV3-2	.	TRBJ2-7	TGTGCCAGCAGTCTGGTCGGCTACGAGCAGTACTTC	CASSLVGYEQYF
.	TRBV28	.	TRBJ2-6	TGTGCCAGCAGTTCCCCGGCAGGCAACCCTGGGGCCAACGTCCTGACTTTC	CASSSPAGNPGANVLTF
.	TRBV10-1	.	TRBJ2-3	TGCGCCAGCAGTGAGTCTGGGTTGCGGACAGATACGCAGTATTTT	CASSESGLRTDTQYF
.	TRBV1	.	TRBJ2-2	TGCACCAGCAGCCAGGGACTAGCGGGGGGCCCTACGAACACCGGGGAGCTGTTTTTT	CTSSQGLAGGPTNTGELFF
.	TRBV11-2	TRBD1	TRBJ1-4	TGTGCCAGCAGCTGGGACGGGACAGACTGGAATGAAAAACTGTTTTTT	CASSWDGTDWNEKLFF
once	TRBV7-2	.	TRBJ1-1	TGTGCCAGCAGCCGAATGATAACAGGTGAAGCTTTCTTT	CASSRMITGEAFF